Below, 26 T cell receptor beta chains from the same sample are listed, as sequenced in a study of blood T cell repertoires in COVID-19. Repertoires were generated with immunoSEQ multiplex PCR, while TCRdb's copy carries only in-frame clones and drops some. The sample has some 130,000 clones; about nine tenths are singletons. Sequences were obtained from peripheral blood. The source of these receptors is a man aged 45-65 years with active COVID-19.

This clone appeared once. The chain joins TRBV7-8 to TRBJ2-5; D not certain. The V end was cut by 5 bases, the J end by 2 bases, with 6 bases between. Germline V gene lookup returns CDR1 SGHVS and CDR2 FQNEAQ. The CDR3 runs 12 residues. CDR3 sequence (DNA): TGTGCCAGCAGCATACAACAAGAGACCCAGTACTTC. The encoded protein is CASSIQQETQYF.

The CDR3 here is CASTLEYTEAFF. The CDR3 nucleotides are TGTGCCAGCACTCTAGAGTACACTGAAGCTTTCTTT. V is TRBV12-3 or TRBV12-4 and J is TRBJ1-1; no clear D gene. Trimming left V 7 bases short and J 3 bases short, with 9 bases between. The CDR3 is 12 residues long.

This chain uses TRBV7-9 with TRBJ2-7; perhaps TRBD2 as D (6 bases). Looked up from germline, CDR1 is SEHNR and CDR2 is FQNEAQ (reference sequence). The V end lost 1 base, the J end lost 6 bases, and 10 bases lay between the germline ends. CDR3 length: 13 residues. CDR3 coding DNA: TGTGCCAGCAGCTTAGACGGGACTGGCGAGCAGTACTTC. This codes for CASSLDGTGEQYF.

The chain carries TRBV9 and TRBJ2-2, with TRBD1 as a possible D gene (6 bases). The ends were cut back, 4 bases at V and 2 bases at J, with 12 bases in the middle. The germline CDR1 and CDR2 sequences are SGDLS and YYNGEE. There are 15 residues in the CDR3. The CDR3 DNA follows: TGTGCCAGCAGCCAGGACAGTATAAACACCGGGGAGCTGTTTTTT. This translates into CASSQDSINTGELFF.

The rearrangement joins TRBV29-1 to TRBJ1-4, with TRBD1 identical over 8 bases. Per the germline V gene, CDR1 is SQVTM and CDR2 is ANQGSEA. J was trimmed by 3 bases and V by 4 bases; bases with no gene match: 7. This CDR3 has 15 amino acids. DNA of the CDR3: TGCAGCGTTGGCTTGACAGGGGCGCCTAATGAAAAACTGTTTTTT. This codes for CSVGLTGAPNEKLFF.

This clone has a single count. This sequence joins TRBV19 and TRBJ2-1; D is possibly TRBD2 (6 bases). V was trimmed by 1 base and J by 9 bases, leaving 25 bases between them. CDR1 and CDR2 (germline): LNHDA, SQIVND (reference sequence). The CDR3 has 18 amino acids. The CDR3 DNA is TGTGCCAGTAGTATAGGCTGGAGGGGCTCGAGACGAAGAAGTGAGCAGTTCTTC. Protein: CASSIGWRGSRRRSEQFF.

CDR3 in amino acids: CARSGHRLSGNTIYF. The CDR3 nucleotides are TGTGCCAGAAGCGGACACAGGCTCTCTGGAAACACCATATATTTT. V and J are TRBV5-3 and TRBJ1-3; possibly TRBD1 for D (5 bases). TRBV5-3 has ORF status, its function being uncertain. Trimming left V 4 bases short and J 0 bases short, with 11 bases between. The CDR3 runs 15 residues.

CDR3 DNA sequence: TGTGCCAGCAGCGAGGGATCTAACTATGGCTACACCTTC. This encodes CASSEGSNYGYTF. The chain links TRBV2 to TRBJ1-2; no clear D. V shed 6 bases and J shed 0 bases, with 8 bases lying between them. Germline CDR1 is SNHLY and CDR2 is FYNNEI. This CDR3 region has 13 residues.

This clone showed up just once. The chain links TRBV27 to TRBJ2-3; TRBD2 aligns across 7 bases. CDR3 length: 14 amino acids. The ends lost 8 bases at V and 7 bases at J; junction bases unmatched: 12. The germline V gene has CDR1 MNHEY and CDR2 SMNVEV (reference sequence). The CDR3 spells CASGRSGALYTQYF. The CDR3 DNA reads as TGTGCCAGCGGACGCAGCGGGGCTTTATATACGCAGTATTTT.

The chain employs TRBV6-2 or TRBV6-3 and TRBJ2-3; 10 bases are shared with TRBD1. From germline, CDR1 is MNHEY and CDR2 SVGEGT. The CDR3 is made up of 16 amino acids. Trimming took 5 bases from V and 1 from J; bases not matched to a gene: 6. CDR3 sequence (DNA): TGTGCCAGCAGTCCGACCGGGACAGGGGGCACAGATACGCAGTATTTT. Translation: CASSPTGTGGTDTQYF.

The rearrangement links TRBV7-8 to TRBJ1-6, with D possibly TRBD1 on 5 matching bases. V gave up 7 bases and J gave up 10 bases, with 17 bases separating them. There are 14 residues in the CDR3. Per germline, CDR1 SGHVS and CDR2 FQNEAQ. For the CDR3, the DNA is TGTGCCAGCACAACGGGGGGGTATTGGTCACCCCTCCACTTT. The encoded protein is CASTTGGYWSPLHF. Using reference TRBV7-8 and TRBJ1-6 for the parts outside the CDR3, the full variable domain is GAGVSQSPRYKVAKRGQDVALRCDPISGHVSLFWYQQALGQGPEFLTYFQNEAQLDKSGLPSDRFFAERPEGSVSTLKIQRTQQEDSAVYLCASTTGGYWSPLHFGNGTRLTVT.

The gene calls are TRBV5-8 and TRBJ2-5; a weak D match, TRBD1 (7 bases). Per germline, CDR1 SGHTS and CDR2 YDEGEE. CDR3 length equals 13 residues. Trimming removed 4 bases at V and 4 bases at J, with 11 bases between. The CDR3 loop reads CASSPRDRETQYF. CDR3 in DNA: TGTGCCAGCAGCCCGCGGGACAGAGAGACCCAGTACTTC.

This sequence joins TRBV4-2 and TRBJ2-5; TRBD2 agrees at 10 bases. J was trimmed by 5 bases and V by 6 bases; bases with no gene match: 9. Germline lookup yields CDR1 LGHNA and CDR2 YNFKEQ. The length of the CDR3 is 15 residues. CDR3 nucleotide sequence: TGTGCCAGCAGTCGAGCGGGGGGGGCGGAGGAGACCCAGTACTTC. It encodes CASSRAGGAEETQYF.

In this sample, this clone turned up once. The genes are TRBV9 and TRBJ2-3; D is undetermined. Trimming left V 0 bases short and J 5 bases short, with 7 bases between. The CDR3 has 13 residues. From germline, CDR1 is SGDLS and CDR2 YYNGEE. CDR3 DNA sequence: TGTGCCAGCAGCGTAGAAACGGTAGATACGCAGTATTTT. As protein: CASSVETVDTQYF. Using reference TRBV9 and TRBJ2-3 for the parts outside the CDR3, the full variable domain is DSGVTQTPKHLITATGQRVTLRCSPRSGDLSVYWYQQSLDQGLQFLIQYYNGEERAKGNILERFSAQQFPDLHSELNLSSLELGDSALYFCASSVETVDTQYFGPGTRLTVL.

The rearrangement uses TRBV2 and TRBJ1-5; TRBD1 might be the D (6 bases). Germline-derived CDR1 and CDR2 are SNHLY and FYNNEI. This CDR3 is 13 amino acids long. V gave up 4 bases and J gave up 7 bases, with 11 bases separating them. The CDR3 sequence: CASSAERGQPQHF. In DNA, the CDR3 is TGTGCCAGCAGTGCTGAGAGGGGGCAGCCCCAGCATTTT.

The J gene is TRBJ2-1, the V gene TRBV7-9; D remains ambiguous. CDR1 and CDR2 (germline): SEHNR, FQNEAQ (reference sequence). The germline V and J ends were trimmed by 1 base and 7 bases, with 11 bases remaining between them. The CDR3 is 14 amino acids. CDR3 coding DNA: TGTGCCAGCAGCTTAGAGTTTTCGGTAAATGAGCAGTTCTTC. Its translation is CASSLEFSVNEQFF.

The chain recombines TRBV5-1 with TRBJ1-1; 9 positions agree with TRBD1. The CDR3 extends over 13 amino acids. CDR1 and CDR2 (germline): SGHRS, YFSETQ. Germline trimming cut 3 bases from V and 6 bases from J; bases unmatched to any gene: 3. The CDR3 loop reads CASSSDRGPEAFF. The DNA of the CDR3 is TGCGCCAGCAGCTCGGACAGGGGACCTGAAGCTTTCTTT.

The chain links TRBV15 to TRBJ2-4; perhaps TRBD2 as D (5 bases). This CDR3 is 15 amino acids long. The germline V gene encodes CDR1 LNHNV and CDR2 YYDKDF (reference sequence). V lost 3 bases and J lost 6, with 15 bases in between. Here the CDR3 DNA reads TGTGCCACCAGCAGGGATCGGGGTGATGGAAACATTCAGTACTTC. This encodes CATSRDRGDGNIQYF.

This rearrangement joins TRBV18 to TRBJ2-1; 10 bases match TRBD2. Germline lookup yields CDR1 KGHSH and CDR2 LQKENI. Trimming at V came to 2 bases and at J to 6 bases, leaving 4 bases not matched to a gene. The CDR3 has 15 residues. CDR3 DNA: TGTGCCAGCTCACCAACAGCGGGGGGGCTCAATGAGCAGTTCTTC. Translating gives CASSPTAGGLNEQFF.

The rearrangement uses TRBV4-1 and TRBJ1-5; D is ambiguous. Germline V gene lookup returns CDR1 MGHRA and CDR2 YSYEKL. Trimming shortened V by 0 bases and J by 5 bases, and 8 bases separated the two germline ends. The CDR3 totals 14 residues. CDR3 amino acids: CASSQEEVDQPQHF. The CDR3 coding sequence is TGCGCCAGCAGCCAAGAGGAGGTCGATCAGCCCCAGCATTTT.

J is TRBJ2-1 and V is TRBV28, with TRBD2 matching over 13 bases. The V gene end was trimmed by 4 bases and the J gene end by 4 bases; junction bases not matched to a gene: 4. Germline V gene lookup returns CDR1 MDHEN and CDR2 SYDVKM. The CDR3 runs to 16 residues. CDR3 region: CASSSLTSGGYNEQFF. The CDR3 DNA sequence: TGTGCCAGCAGTTCCCTGACTAGCGGGGGGTACAATGAGCAGTTCTTC.

This chain links TRBV6-5 with TRBJ1-1; TRBD1 matches at 9 bases. This CDR3 is 14 amino acids long. V was pared by 10 bases and J by 1 base, with 7 bases of the junction left unmatched. The germline V gene encodes CDR1 MNHEY and CDR2 SVGAGI. CDR3 sequence reads: CAIQGAIPNTEAFF. Written as DNA, the CDR3 is TGTGCCATACAGGGGGCCATTCCGAACACTGAAGCTTTCTTT.

In the case of this clone: The junction differs from germline at one of its ends, possibly a read error. The rearrangement uses TRBV7-9 and TRBJ1-4; D is undetermined. The CDR3 contains 16 residues. The germline gives CDR1 SEHNR, CDR2 FQNEAQ (reference sequence). CDR3 sequence reads: CTSSLGSLAYNEKLFF. The CDR3 DNA reads TGTACCAGCAGCTTAGGGAGCCTTGCGTATAATGAAAAACTGTTTTTT.

This clone has a handful of counts. The rearrangement links TRBV7-2 to TRBJ1-1, with D maybe TRBD1 (6 bases). The CDR3 is 12 residues long. V was shortened by 6 bases and J by 9 bases, with 14 bases between the two germline ends. Germline CDR1 SGHTA, CDR2 FQGNSA. The CDR3 spells CASSPDRWKAFF. The CDR3 region has the DNA TGTGCCAGCAGTCCCGACAGGTGGAAAGCTTTCTTT.

The CDR3 bases are TGTGCCAGCAGTGAGGCGGGGGGTAGCACAGATACGCAGTATTTT. It specifies CASSEAGGSTDTQYF. The chain uses TRBV2 and TRBJ2-3, with 8 bases aligning to TRBD2. V lost 3 bases, J lost 0 bases, and 2 bases stayed unmatched. Germline V CDR1 and CDR2: SNHLY, FYNNEI. The CDR3 is made up of 15 amino acids. Full variable domain (rest looked up from reference TRBV2 and TRBJ2-3): EPEVTQTPSHQVTQMGQEVILRCVPISNHLYFYWYRQILGQKVEFLVSFYNNEISEKSEIFDDQFSVERPDGSNFTLKIRSTKLEDSAMYFCASSEAGGSTDTQYFGPGTRLTVL.

The chain joins TRBV9 to TRBJ2-1; TRBD1 is a possible D gene (6 bases). The V gene's germline CDR1 is SGDLS and CDR2 YYNGEE. Trimming cost V 3 bases and J 5 bases, with 9 bases left between them. The CDR3 consists of 13 residues. For the CDR3, the DNA is TGTGCCAGCAGCGGGGGGCGAAACAATGAGCAGTTCTTC. Amino acids: CASSGGRNNEQFF.